This T cell receptor (beta chain) was captured in a study of spatial heterogeneity in lung cancer. This clonotype was seen only a few times. This beta chain was picked up by a library intended for alpha chains and is off target, so its count carries little meaning. In TCRdb, the 5' RACE reads were re-called with MiXCR into one record per CDR3 protein. The table lists several thousand distinct CDR3 sequences, about 3.5% of them singletons, with about 15% in the top ten. Noted time point: sample taken at primary tumor resection. TCRs were sequenced from unsorted whole RNA of tumor, nontumor lung or PBMC. This sample comprised lung tissue, obtained at surgery. The receptor was derived from a human donor with early-stage non-small cell lung cancer.

For the CDR3, the DNA is TGTGCCAGCAGTCCACGGACAGGGGCGGTTCGGGAGCAGTACTTC. The encoded protein is CASSPRTGAVREQYF. The chain is built from TRBV12-3 or TRBV12-4 and TRBJ2-7; 9 nucleotides match TRBD1. V was pared by 5 bases and J by 7 bases, with 12 bases of the junction left unmatched. The CDR3 is made up of 15 amino acids.